This TCR beta chain originates from a study of T-cell reconstitution after alpha-beta-depleted transplantation in children (TCRdb year 2016). For the study in its entirety: Using TCR repertoire profiling, the study quantitatively followed how T-cell immune reconstitution unfolded in children after TCRalphabeta/CD19-depleted allogeneic hematopoietic cell transplantation.

Notes on this clonotype: Its cognate antigen has yet to be identified. No quality values exist for individual bases; no much larger clone is one base distant.

V and J lose 6 bases and 4 bases, and a span of 15 bases separates them. Counted from cysteine to phenylalanine, this CDR3 has 14 amino acids. Only the CDR3 portion is preserved as DNA: 42 bases, with reading frame beginning at the first base. CDR1 KGHSH and CDR2 LQKENI are derived from the germline V gene. The library was prepared using PCR. TCRdb shows the sequencer as Illumina HiSeq 2500. TCR library preparation used molecular barcoding, with unique molecular identifiers applied to normalize quantification of the TCRbeta repertoire. Starting from the raw public reads, TCRdb applied fastp trimming at Q25, assembled clones with MiXCR and retained in-frame beta chains. Merged by CDR3 protein, the rows form single entries marked with the most common genes and DNA. The sample profile shows fewer than 200,000 distinct CDR3 sequences; more than 6.5% of them were found once. In total, the top ten clones hold approximately 2.9% of the sample.

The sequence derives from a human donor who donated a stem cell graft to a child with Wiskott-Aldrich syndrome. The rearrangement joined TRBV18 to TRBJ1-1; too little of a D gene remains to name it. The source was PBMCs from the stem cell graft donor, collected from the stem cell graft. The CDR3 protein is CASSPGQTATEAFF. Here is the DNA: TGTGCCAGCTCGCCCGGTCAAACGGCCACTGAAGCTTTCTTT.